This T cell receptor (beta chain) was captured in a study of blood T cell repertoires in COVID-19. CDR1 and CDR2 from the germline V gene are SGDLS and YYNGEE. The CDR3 length is 14 residues. The V end lost 2 bases, the J end lost 5 bases, and 11 bases lay between the germline ends. Adults between about 18 and 89 years of age took part from approximately 24 US areas. Per the authors' pipeline: Reference gene primers were amplified, and this amplification served to estimate nucleated cell counts. Clones were sequenced by immunoSEQ multiplex PCR, and TCRdb holds only the in-frame ones, with some missing. The V and J calls and the clone size are those of that table, but D and trimming were determined from the DNA. The sample contains about 150,000 clones, approximately 79% of which appear only once.

Sequencing was done on a sample of PBMCs or T cells enriched from blood (not recorded which). This receptor was identified in a man aged 50-60 years who had recovered from COVID-19. The chain combines TRBV9 with TRBJ2-4; no clear D gene. CDR3 residues: CASSVSLTENIQYF. DNA for the CDR3: TGTGCCAGCAGCGTCTCCCTTACTGAAAACATTCAGTACTTC.